Presented here are 5 T cell receptor beta chains from one specimen sequenced in a study of blood T cell repertoires in COVID-19. The assay was immunoSEQ multiplex PCR, and TCRdb's table has in-frame clones only and misses some. Here the sample spans 70,000 to 95,000 clones, around 78% being singletons. What was sequenced was peripheral blood. These receptors were obtained from a man aged 55 to 70 with COVID-19, enrolled during active disease.

Turning to this clone: A read error may account for a junction end that differs from germline. This chain links TRBV6-5 with TRBJ1-2; D is ambiguous. The CDR3 covers 11 residues. CDR1 MNHEY and CDR2 SVGAGI come from the germline V gene. As DNA, the CDR3 is TGTGCCAGCAGTCCCCAAAGGAGGCTAATCTTC. Protein sequence: CASSPQRRLIF.

The rearrangement links TRBV19 to TRBJ2-5; 9 bases fit TRBD2. Germline lookup yields CDR1 LNHDA and CDR2 SQIVND (reference sequence). The trim removed 5 bases at V and 5 bases at J, leaving 9 bases unmatched. This CDR3 contains 15 residues. The CDR3 region has the DNA TGTGCCAGTAGTCAAAGGCGGGGGGGCCATGAGACCCAGTACTTC. This sequence encodes CASSQRRGGHETQYF.

CDR3 sequence (DNA): TGTGCCAGCAGCGTAGAGGGTCCAAAGCGGGAGCAGTTCTTC. Translating gives CASSVEGPKREQFF. The chain joins TRBV9 to TRBJ2-1; possible D gene TRBD2, 5 bases. From germline, CDR1 is SGDLS and CDR2 YYNGEE. Trimming took 0 bases from V and 10 from J, leaving 14 bases between them. The CDR3 has 14 residues.

This sequence joins TRBV6-2 or TRBV6-3 and TRBJ2-5; D is perhaps TRBD2 (6 bases). There are 13 residues in the CDR3. Looked up from germline, CDR1 is MNHEY and CDR2 is SVGEGT. The germline V and J ends were trimmed by 5 bases and 0 bases, with 7 bases remaining between them. The CDR3, as DNA: TGTGCCAGCAGTAGGGACTACCAAGAGACCCAGTACTTC. Amino acids: CASSRDYQETQYF.

The chain's CDR3 is CASSISVSSGANVLTF. The CDR3 nucleotides read TGTGCCAGCAGCATCAGCGTATCCTCTGGGGCCAACGTCCTGACTTTC. The gene calls are TRBV7-2 and TRBJ2-6, with D unclear. V lost 5 bases and J lost 0, with 11 bases in between. The CDR3 runs to 16 residues. Germline V gene data show CDR1 as SGHTA and CDR2 as FQGNSA.